A selection of T cell receptor beta chains follows, all from one sample in a study of T cell changes during pregnancy in multiple sclerosis. Data came from immunoSEQ multiplex PCR; TCRdb stores just in-frame clones and leaves some out. Of tens of thousands of clones in the sample, 90% to 95% are singletons; the top ten hold less than 0.95%. The sequences come from CD4+ T cells from peripheral blood mononuclear cells, collected before pregnancy. Source of these receptors: a female donor with multiple sclerosis, enrolled in a pregnancy study. CDR3s include the opening cysteine and the closing phenylalanine or tryptophan. Each record gives: V gene, D gene, J gene, clone size, CDR3 protein, CDR3 DNA. A D gene is named only where the DNA matches it firmly. Clone size is stated in some rows and not others, as once, few, many or a class when expanded.

v_gene: TRBV7-6
d_gene: -
j_gene: TRBJ1-1
abundance: -
CDR3aa: CASSSSRGRANTEAFF
CDR3nt: TGTGCCAGCAGCTCCAGTCGTGGCAGGGCAAACACTGAAGCTTTCTTT

v_gene: TRBV9
d_gene: -
j_gene: TRBJ2-7
abundance: -
CDR3aa: CASSAGTKGRYEQYF
CDR3nt: TGTGCCAGCAGCGCCGGGACAAAGGGCCGGTACGAGCAGTACTTC

v_gene: TRBV10-3
d_gene: TRBD2
j_gene: TRBJ2-1
abundance: -
CDR3aa: CASEASGGPSGEQFF
CDR3nt: TGTGCCTCCGAGGCTAGCGGGGGGCCCTCAGGTGAGCAGTTCTTC

v_gene: TRBV19
d_gene: TRBD1
j_gene: TRBJ1-2
abundance: -
CDR3aa: CASNPRGQGYGYTF
CDR3nt: TGTGCCAGTAATCCCAGGGGGCAAGGCTATGGCTACACCTTC

v_gene: TRBV18
d_gene: TRBD2
j_gene: TRBJ2-7
abundance: -
CDR3aa: CASSPPTSGGYEQYF
CDR3nt: TGTGCCAGCTCACCACCGACTAGCGGGGGCTACGAGCAGTACTTC

v_gene: TRBV7-2
d_gene: -
j_gene: TRBJ2-3
abundance: -
CDR3aa: CASSLFAIGLGTDTQYF
CDR3nt: TGTGCCAGCAGCTTATTTGCGATCGGTTTGGGCACAGATACGCAGTATTTT

v_gene: TRBV6-5
d_gene: TRBD1
j_gene: TRBJ1-1
abundance: -
CDR3aa: CASRDQGVGTEAFF
CDR3nt: TGTGCCAGCAGAGACCAGGGGGTCGGCACTGAAGCTTTCTTT

v_gene: TRBV5-4
d_gene: TRBD2
j_gene: TRBJ2-1
abundance: -
CDR3aa: CASSAGTNLGNEQFF
CDR3nt: TGTGCCAGCAGCGCCGGGACTAATCTGGGTAATGAGCAGTTCTTC

v_gene: TRBV7-2
d_gene: -
j_gene: TRBJ2-5
abundance: -
CDR3aa: CASSSDGLSQETQYF
CDR3nt: TGTGCCAGCAGCTCGGACGGACTTTCGCAAGAGACCCAGTACTTC

v_gene: TRBV4-1
d_gene: -
j_gene: TRBJ1-2
abundance: -
CDR3aa: CASSRGGETGYRYTF
CDR3nt: TGCGCCAGCAGCCGCGGGGGGGAGACGGGCTATCGCTACACCTTC

v_gene: TRBV2
d_gene: TRBD1
j_gene: TRBJ2-1
abundance: -
CDR3aa: CASTEGQGRPTHNEQFF
CDR3nt: TGTGCCAGCACCGAGGGACAGGGCAGGCCTACCCACAATGAGCAGTTCTTC

v_gene: TRBV19
d_gene: -
j_gene: TRBJ2-7
abundance: once
CDR3aa: CASTPDSSYEQYF
CDR3nt: TGTGCCAGTACCCCCGACAGCTCCTACGAGCAGTACTTC

v_gene: TRBV2
d_gene: TRBD2
j_gene: TRBJ2-2
abundance: once
CDR3aa: CASTLAGGQTGELFF
CDR3nt: TGTGCCAGCACCCTAGCGGGGGGGCAGACCGGGGAGCTGTTTTTT

v_gene: TRBV7-2
d_gene: -
j_gene: TRBJ1-1
abundance: -
CDR3aa: CASSLVWGAEAFF
CDR3nt: TGTGCCAGCAGCTTAGTATGGGGGGCTGAAGCTTTCTTT

v_gene: TRBV7-2
d_gene: -
j_gene: TRBJ1-1
abundance: -
CDR3aa: CASSFRNTEAFF
CDR3nt: TGTGCCAGCAGCTTCAGGAACACTGAAGCTTTCTTT

v_gene: TRBV9
d_gene: -
j_gene: TRBJ2-7
abundance: -
CDR3aa: CASSVTAIGEQYF
CDR3nt: TGTGCCAGCAGCGTCACGGCCATCGGGGAGCAGTACTTC

v_gene: TRBV4-2
d_gene: TRBD1
j_gene: TRBJ1-6
abundance: -
CDR3aa: CASSRGQGRSLDNSPLHF
CDR3nt: TGTGCCAGCAGCCGTGGACAGGGTAGGTCATTGGATAATTCACCCCTCCACTTT

v_gene: TRBV29-1
d_gene: TRBD1
j_gene: TRBJ1-4
abundance: -
CDR3aa: CSVAGQGNEKLFF
CDR3nt: TGCAGCGTAGCTGGACAGGGTAATGAAAAACTGTTTTTT

v_gene: TRBV29-1
d_gene: TRBD1
j_gene: TRBJ1-2
abundance: -
CDR3aa: CSALIGTGYGYTF
CDR3nt: TGCAGCGCCCTGATCGGGACAGGGTATGGCTACACCTTC

v_gene: TRBV7-3
d_gene: TRBD1
j_gene: TRBJ1-2
abundance: -
CDR3aa: CASSRTGTALIYGYTF
CDR3nt: TGTGCCAGCAGCCGTACCGGGACAGCTTTAATCTATGGCTACACCTTC

v_gene: TRBV4-3
d_gene: -
j_gene: TRBJ2-3
abundance: -
CDR3aa: CASSQEGGRADTQYF
CDR3nt: TGCGCCAGCAGCCAAGAAGGGGGAAGGGCAGATACGCAGTATTTT

v_gene: TRBV5-1
d_gene: TRBD1
j_gene: TRBJ1-6
abundance: -
CDR3aa: CASSLRTGGNSPLHF
CDR3nt: TGCGCCAGCAGCTTGAGGACAGGGGGTAATTCACCCCTCCACTTT

v_gene: TRBV28
d_gene: -
j_gene: TRBJ1-1
abundance: -
CDR3aa: CASSLLRGRTEAFF
CDR3nt: TGTGCCAGCAGTTTATTACGCGGGAGGACTGAAGCTTTCTTT

v_gene: TRBV14
d_gene: -
j_gene: TRBJ2-2
abundance: -
CDR3aa: CASRADSSNTGELFF
CDR3nt: TGTGCCAGCAGAGCCGACAGTTCGAACACCGGGGAGCTGTTTTTT

v_gene: TRBV7-6
d_gene: -
j_gene: TRBJ2-3
abundance: -
CDR3aa: CASSLGRGGSTDTQYF
CDR3nt: TGTGCCAGCAGCTTAGGGAGGGGGGGCAGCACAGATACGCAGTATTTT

v_gene: TRBV6-5
d_gene: TRBD1
j_gene: TRBJ1-6
abundance: -
CDR3aa: CASSKQGAANSPLHF
CDR3nt: TGTGCCAGCAGTAAACAGGGGGCCGCTAATTCACCCCTCCACTTT

v_gene: TRBV11-2
d_gene: TRBD1
j_gene: TRBJ2-7
abundance: -
CDR3aa: CASSRQGAYEQYF
CDR3nt: TGTGCCAGCAGCCGACAGGGGGCCTACGAGCAGTACTTC

v_gene: TRBV7-3
d_gene: TRBD2
j_gene: TRBJ2-1
abundance: -
CDR3aa: CASSLDTSGNEQFF
CDR3nt: TGTGCCAGCAGCTTAGACACTAGCGGCAATGAGCAGTTCTTC

v_gene: TRBV19
d_gene: TRBD1
j_gene: TRBJ1-4
abundance: -
CDR3aa: CASSIGRGPDEKLFF
CDR3nt: TGTGCCAGTAGTATAGGAAGGGGGCCCGATGAAAAACTGTTTTTT

v_gene: TRBV7-9
d_gene: -
j_gene: TRBJ2-3
abundance: -
CDR3aa: CASSLAASVIDTQYF
CDR3nt: TGTGCCAGCAGCTTAGCGGCTAGCGTTATAGATACGCAGTATTTT

v_gene: TRBV7-8
d_gene: -
j_gene: TRBJ1-4
abundance: -
CDR3aa: CASSLTTDRRYEKLFF
CDR3nt: TGTGCCAGCAGCCTAACGACCGACAGACGCTATGAAAAACTGTTTTTT

v_gene: TRBV7-3
d_gene: TRBD2
j_gene: TRBJ2-1
abundance: -
CDR3aa: CASSLIRAGVYNEQFF
CDR3nt: TGTGCCAGCAGCTTAATTCGGGCGGGGGTCTACAATGAGCAGTTCTTC

v_gene: TRBV5-6
d_gene: TRBD1
j_gene: TRBJ2-7
abundance: -
CDR3aa: CASSATGGEYEQYF
CDR3nt: TGTGCCAGCAGCGCGACAGGGGGCGAATACGAGCAGTACTTC

v_gene: TRBV7-9
d_gene: -
j_gene: TRBJ1-4
abundance: -
CDR3aa: CASGRETNEKLFF
CDR3nt: TGTGCCAGCGGGCGCGAAACTAATGAAAAACTGTTTTTT

v_gene: TRBV7-2
d_gene: -
j_gene: TRBJ2-1
abundance: -
CDR3aa: CASSFGTSYNEQFF
CDR3nt: TGTGCCAGCAGCTTCGGGACATCCTACAATGAGCAGTTCTTC

v_gene: TRBV5-4
d_gene: -
j_gene: TRBJ1-2
abundance: -
CDR3aa: CASSSTGSGGYTF
CDR3nt: TGTGCCAGCAGCTCTACAGGGTCGGGTGGCTACACCTTC

v_gene: TRBV4-3
d_gene: -
j_gene: TRBJ2-1
abundance: once
CDR3aa: CASSQAGGFNEQFF
CDR3nt: TGCGCCAGCAGCCAAGCAGGAGGTTTCAATGAGCAGTTCTTC

v_gene: TRBV18
d_gene: TRBD1
j_gene: TRBJ1-2
abundance: -
CDR3aa: CASSPGTGEGYGYTF
CDR3nt: TGTGCCAGCTCACCCGGGACAGGGGAGGGATATGGCTACACCTTC

v_gene: TRBV19
d_gene: -
j_gene: TRBJ1-1
abundance: -
CDR3aa: CASTTEVGPTEAFF
CDR3nt: TGTGCCAGTACCACAGAAGTGGGCCCCACTGAAGCTTTCTTT

v_gene: TRBV13
d_gene: -
j_gene: TRBJ1-3
abundance: -
CDR3aa: CASSSTGSGNTIYF
CDR3nt: TGTGCCAGCAGCTCCACAGGTTCTGGAAACACCATATATTTT

v_gene: TRBV18
d_gene: -
j_gene: TRBJ2-1
abundance: -
CDR3aa: CASSPRDNEQFF
CDR3nt: TGTGCCAGCTCACCGAGAGACAATGAGCAGTTCTTC